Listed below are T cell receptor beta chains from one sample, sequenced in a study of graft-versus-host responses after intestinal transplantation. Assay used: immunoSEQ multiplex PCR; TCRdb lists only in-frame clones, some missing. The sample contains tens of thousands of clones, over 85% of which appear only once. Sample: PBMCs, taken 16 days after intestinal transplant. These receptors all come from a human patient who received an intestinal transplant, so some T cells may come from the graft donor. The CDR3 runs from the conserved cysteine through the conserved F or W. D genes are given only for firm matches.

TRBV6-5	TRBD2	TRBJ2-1	TGTGCCAGCAGCCTAGCGGGACGTTACAATGAGCAGTTCTTC	CASSLAGRYNEQFF
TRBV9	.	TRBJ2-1	TGTGCCAGCAGCGTAGGGGGAGTGGCCGTGGATGAGCAGTTCTTC	CASSVGGVAVDEQFF
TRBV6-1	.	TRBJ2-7	TGTGCCAGCAGTGAGGCGGGAATGCTCTACGAGCAGTACTTC	CASSEAGMLYEQYF
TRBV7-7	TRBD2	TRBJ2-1	TGTGCCAGCAGCCCTAGCGGTAGTGAGCAGTTCTTC	CASSPSGSEQFF
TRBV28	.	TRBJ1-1	TGTGCCACCATTAAGAACACTGAAGCTTTCTTT	CATIKNTEAFF
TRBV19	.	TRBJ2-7	TGTGCCAGTAGTATAGATAAAGTTTTCGGGACCGAGCAGTACTTC	CASSIDKVFGTEQYF
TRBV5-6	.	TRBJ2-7	TGTGCCAGCAGCTTAAACCCCTTTTGGGAGCAGTACTTC	CASSLNPFWEQYF
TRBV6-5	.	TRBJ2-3	TGTGCCAGCAAGGCAGCAAACACAGATACGCAGTATTTT	CASKAANTDTQYF
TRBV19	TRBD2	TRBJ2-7	TGTGCCAGTAGTATATCGGTAGCGGGGTACGAGCAGTACTTC	CASSISVAGYEQYF
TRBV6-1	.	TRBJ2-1	TGTGCCAGCAGTCGTAAAGGAGACAATGAGCAGTTCTTC	CASSRKGDNEQFF